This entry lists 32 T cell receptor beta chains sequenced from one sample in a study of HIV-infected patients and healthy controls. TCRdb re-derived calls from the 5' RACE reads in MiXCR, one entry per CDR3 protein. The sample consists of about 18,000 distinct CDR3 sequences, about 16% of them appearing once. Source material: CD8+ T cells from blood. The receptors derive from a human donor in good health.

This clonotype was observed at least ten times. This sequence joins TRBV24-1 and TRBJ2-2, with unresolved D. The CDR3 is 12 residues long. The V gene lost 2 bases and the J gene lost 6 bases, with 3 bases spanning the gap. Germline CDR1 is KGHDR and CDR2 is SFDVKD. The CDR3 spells CATSDWAGELFF. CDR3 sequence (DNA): TGTGCCACCAGTGATTGGGCCGGGGAGCTGTTTTTT.

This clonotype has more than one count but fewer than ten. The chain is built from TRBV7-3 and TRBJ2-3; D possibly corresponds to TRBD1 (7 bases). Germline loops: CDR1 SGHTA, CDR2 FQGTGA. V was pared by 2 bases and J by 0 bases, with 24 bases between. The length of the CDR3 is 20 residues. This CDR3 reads CASSLGGGTAFGFSTDTQYF. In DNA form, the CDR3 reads TGTGCCAGCAGCTTAGGCGGCGGGACAGCGTTTGGGTTTAGCACAGATACGCAGTATTTT.

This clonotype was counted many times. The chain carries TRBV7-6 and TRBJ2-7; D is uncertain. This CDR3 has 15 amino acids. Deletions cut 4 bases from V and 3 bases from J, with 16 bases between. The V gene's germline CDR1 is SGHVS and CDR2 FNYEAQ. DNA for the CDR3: TGTGCCAGCAGCTGGGCCCCGGACGCACGCTACGAGCAGTACTTC. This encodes CASSWAPDARYEQYF.

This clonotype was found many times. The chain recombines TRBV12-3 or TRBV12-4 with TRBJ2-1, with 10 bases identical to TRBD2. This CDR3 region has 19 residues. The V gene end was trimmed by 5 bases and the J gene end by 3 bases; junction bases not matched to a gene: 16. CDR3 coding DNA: TGTGCCAGCAGTCCGGGAGGAGCGGGAGGGCCTCTGAACTACAATGAGCAGTTCTTC. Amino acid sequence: CASSPGGAGGPLNYNEQFF.

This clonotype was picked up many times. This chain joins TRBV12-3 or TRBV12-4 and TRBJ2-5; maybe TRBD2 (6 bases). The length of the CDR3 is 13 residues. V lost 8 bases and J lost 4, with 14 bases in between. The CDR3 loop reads CASSAPEGETQYF. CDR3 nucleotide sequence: TGTGCCAGCTCCGCGCCGGAGGGAGAGACCCAGTACTTC.

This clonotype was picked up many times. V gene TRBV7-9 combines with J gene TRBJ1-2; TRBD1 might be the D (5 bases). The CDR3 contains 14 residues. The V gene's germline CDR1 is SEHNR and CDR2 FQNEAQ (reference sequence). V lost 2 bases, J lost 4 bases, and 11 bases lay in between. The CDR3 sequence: CASSLSQGTYGYTF. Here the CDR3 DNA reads TGTGCCAGCAGCTTAAGCCAGGGCACCTATGGCTACACCTTC.

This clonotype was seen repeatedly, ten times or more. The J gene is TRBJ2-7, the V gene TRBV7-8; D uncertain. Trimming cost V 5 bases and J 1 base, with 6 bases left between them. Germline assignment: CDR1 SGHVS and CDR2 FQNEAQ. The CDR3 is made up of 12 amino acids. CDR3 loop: CASSLGSYEQYF. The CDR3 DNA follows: TGTGCCAGCAGCCTCGGATCCTACGAGCAGTACTTC.

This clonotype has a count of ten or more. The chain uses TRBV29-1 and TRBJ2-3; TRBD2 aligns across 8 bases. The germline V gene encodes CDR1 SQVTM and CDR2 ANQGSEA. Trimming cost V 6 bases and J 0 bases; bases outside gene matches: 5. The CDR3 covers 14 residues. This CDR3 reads CSVASGPSTDTQYF. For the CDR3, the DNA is TGCAGCGTGGCTAGCGGGCCGAGCACAGATACGCAGTATTTT.

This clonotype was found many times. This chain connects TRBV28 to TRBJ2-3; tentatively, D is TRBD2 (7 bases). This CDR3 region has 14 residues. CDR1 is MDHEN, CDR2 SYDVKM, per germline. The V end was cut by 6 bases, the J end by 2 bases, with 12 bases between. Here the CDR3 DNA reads TGTGCCAGCAGGGGGGGGCTAGCCACAGATACGCAGTATTTT. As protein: CASRGGLATDTQYF.

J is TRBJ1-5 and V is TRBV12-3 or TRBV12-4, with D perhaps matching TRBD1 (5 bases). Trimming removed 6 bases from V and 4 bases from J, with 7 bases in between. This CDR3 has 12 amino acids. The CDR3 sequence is CASRGGNQPQHF. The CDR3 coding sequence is TGTGCCAGCAGGGGGGGGAATCAGCCCCAGCATTTT.

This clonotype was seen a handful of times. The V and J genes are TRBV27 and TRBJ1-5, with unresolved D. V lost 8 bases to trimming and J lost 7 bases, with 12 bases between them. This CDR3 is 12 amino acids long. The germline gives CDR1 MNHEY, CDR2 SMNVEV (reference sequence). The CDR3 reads CASGVRRQPQHF. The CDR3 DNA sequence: TGTGCCAGCGGTGTCAGGCGGCAGCCCCAGCATTTT.

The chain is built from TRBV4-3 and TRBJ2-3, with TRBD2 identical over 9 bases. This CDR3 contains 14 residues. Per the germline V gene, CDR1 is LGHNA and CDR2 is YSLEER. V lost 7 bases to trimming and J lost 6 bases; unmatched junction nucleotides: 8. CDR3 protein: CASKDGGRADTQYF. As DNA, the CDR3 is TGCGCCAGCAAGGATGGCGGGAGGGCCGATACGCAGTATTTT.

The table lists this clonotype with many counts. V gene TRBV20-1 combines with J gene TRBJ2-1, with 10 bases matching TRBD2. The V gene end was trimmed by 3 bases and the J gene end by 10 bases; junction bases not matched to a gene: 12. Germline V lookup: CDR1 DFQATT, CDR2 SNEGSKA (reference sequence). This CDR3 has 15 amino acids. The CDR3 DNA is TGCAGTGCTAGCCATGGGGCTAGCGGGAGTGAAGAGCAGTTCTTC. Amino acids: CSASHGASGSEEQFF.

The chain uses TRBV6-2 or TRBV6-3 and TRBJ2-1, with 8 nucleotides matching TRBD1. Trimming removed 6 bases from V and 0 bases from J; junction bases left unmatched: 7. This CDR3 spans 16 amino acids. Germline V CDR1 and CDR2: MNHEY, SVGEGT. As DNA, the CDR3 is TGTGCCAGCAGCCTAATAGGACAGGGCTCCTACAATGAGCAGTTCTTC. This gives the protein CASSLIGQGSYNEQFF.

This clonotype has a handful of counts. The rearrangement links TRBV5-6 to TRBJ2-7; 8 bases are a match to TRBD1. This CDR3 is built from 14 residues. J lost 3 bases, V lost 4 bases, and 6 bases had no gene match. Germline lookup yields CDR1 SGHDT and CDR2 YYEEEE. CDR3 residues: CASSPDRVLYEQYF. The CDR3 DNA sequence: TGTGCCAGCAGCCCGGACAGGGTGCTCTACGAGCAGTACTTC.

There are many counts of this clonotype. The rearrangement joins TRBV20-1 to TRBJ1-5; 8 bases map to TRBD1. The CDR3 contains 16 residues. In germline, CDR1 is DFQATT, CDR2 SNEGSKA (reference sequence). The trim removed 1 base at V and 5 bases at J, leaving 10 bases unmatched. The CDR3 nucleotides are TGCAGTGCTAGAGGTTCCCCAGGGGGCTCCGATCAGCCCCAGCATTTT. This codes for CSARGSPGGSDQPQHF.

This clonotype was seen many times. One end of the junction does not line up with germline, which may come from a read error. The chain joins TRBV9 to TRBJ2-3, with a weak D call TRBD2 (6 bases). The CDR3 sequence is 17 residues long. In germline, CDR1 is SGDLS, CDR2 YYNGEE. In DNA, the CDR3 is TGTGCCAGCAGCGTAGCTACTGGGGGGACCCGCACCGATACGCAGTATTTT. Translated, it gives CASSVATGGTRTDTQYF. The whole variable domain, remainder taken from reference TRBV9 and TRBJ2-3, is DSGVTQTPKHLITATGQRVTLRCSPRSGDLSVYWYQQSLDQGLQFLIQYYNGEERAKGNILERFSAQQFPDLHSELNLSSLELGDSALYFCASSVATGGTRTDTQYFGPGTRLTVL.

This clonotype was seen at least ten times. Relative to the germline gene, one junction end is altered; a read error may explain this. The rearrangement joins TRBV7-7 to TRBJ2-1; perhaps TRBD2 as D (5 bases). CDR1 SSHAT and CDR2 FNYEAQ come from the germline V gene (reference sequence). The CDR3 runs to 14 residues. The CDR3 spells CASSFGGPNNEQFF. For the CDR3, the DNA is TGTGCTAGCAGCTTCGGCGGGCCCAACAATGAGCAGTTCTTC.

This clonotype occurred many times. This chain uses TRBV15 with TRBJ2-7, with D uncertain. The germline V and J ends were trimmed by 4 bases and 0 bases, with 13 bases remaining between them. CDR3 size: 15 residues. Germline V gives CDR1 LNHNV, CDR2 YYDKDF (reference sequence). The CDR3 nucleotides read TGTGCCACCAGCAAAACAGACGCTAGCTCCTACGAGCAGTACTTC. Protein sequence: CATSKTDASSYEQYF. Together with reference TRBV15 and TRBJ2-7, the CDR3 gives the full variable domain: DAMVIQNPRYQVTQFGKPVTLSCSQTLNHNVMYWYQQKSSQAPKLLFHYYDKDFNNEADTPDNFQSRRPNTSFCFLDIRSPGLGDTAMYLCATSKTDASSYEQYFGPGTRLTVT.

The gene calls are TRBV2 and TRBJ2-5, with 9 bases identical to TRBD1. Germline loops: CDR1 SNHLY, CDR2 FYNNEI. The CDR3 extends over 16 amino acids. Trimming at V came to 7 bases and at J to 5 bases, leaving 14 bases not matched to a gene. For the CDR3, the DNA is TGTGCCAGCACCGACCCAGTCGGGGGGACAGGGGAGACCCAGTACTTC. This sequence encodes CASTDPVGGTGETQYF.

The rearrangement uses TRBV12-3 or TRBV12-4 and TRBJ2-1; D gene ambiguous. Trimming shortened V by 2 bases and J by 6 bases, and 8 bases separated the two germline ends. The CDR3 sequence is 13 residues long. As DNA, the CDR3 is TGTGCCAGCAGTTTATACTCTGGCAATGAGCAGTTCTTC. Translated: CASSLYSGNEQFF.

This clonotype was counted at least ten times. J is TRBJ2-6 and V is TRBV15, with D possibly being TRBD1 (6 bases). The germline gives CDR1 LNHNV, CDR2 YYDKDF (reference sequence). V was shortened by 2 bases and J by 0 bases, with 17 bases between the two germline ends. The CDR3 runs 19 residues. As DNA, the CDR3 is TGTGCCACCAGCAGATCGACAGGTCCCTCCCCCTCTGGGGCCAACGTCCTGACTTTC. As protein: CATSRSTGPSPSGANVLTF.

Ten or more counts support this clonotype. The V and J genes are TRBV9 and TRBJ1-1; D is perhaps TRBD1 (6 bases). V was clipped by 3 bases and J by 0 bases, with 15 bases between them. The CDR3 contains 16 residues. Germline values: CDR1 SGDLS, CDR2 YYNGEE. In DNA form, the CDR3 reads TGTGCCAGCAGCGGAAACAACAGGGACATGAACACTGAAGCTTTCTTT. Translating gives CASSGNNRDMNTEAFF.

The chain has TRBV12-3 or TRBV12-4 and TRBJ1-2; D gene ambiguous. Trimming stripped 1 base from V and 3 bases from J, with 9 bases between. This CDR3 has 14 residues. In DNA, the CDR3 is TGTGCCAGCAGTTTAGGGATAAGCGACTATGGCTACACCTTC. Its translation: CASSLGISDYGYTF.

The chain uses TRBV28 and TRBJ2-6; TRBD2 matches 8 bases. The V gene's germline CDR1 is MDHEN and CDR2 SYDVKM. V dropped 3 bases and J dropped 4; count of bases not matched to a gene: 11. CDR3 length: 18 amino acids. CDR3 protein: CASSFPRAGGSGANVLTF. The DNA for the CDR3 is TGTGCCAGCAGTTTCCCTCGGGCGGGAGGCTCAGGGGCCAACGTCCTGACTTTC.

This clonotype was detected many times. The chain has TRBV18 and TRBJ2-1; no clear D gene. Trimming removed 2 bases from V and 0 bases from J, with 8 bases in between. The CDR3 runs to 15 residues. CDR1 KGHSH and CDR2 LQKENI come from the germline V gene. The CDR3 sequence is CASSPDLSSYNEQFF. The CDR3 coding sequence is TGTGCCAGCTCACCAGACTTGAGCTCCTACAATGAGCAGTTCTTC.

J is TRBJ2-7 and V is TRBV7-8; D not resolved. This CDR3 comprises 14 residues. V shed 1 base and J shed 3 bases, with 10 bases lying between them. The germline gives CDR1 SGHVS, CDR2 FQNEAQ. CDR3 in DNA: TGTGCCAGCAGCTTAGTACTTGGGGACTACGAGCAGTACTTC. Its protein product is CASSLVLGDYEQYF.

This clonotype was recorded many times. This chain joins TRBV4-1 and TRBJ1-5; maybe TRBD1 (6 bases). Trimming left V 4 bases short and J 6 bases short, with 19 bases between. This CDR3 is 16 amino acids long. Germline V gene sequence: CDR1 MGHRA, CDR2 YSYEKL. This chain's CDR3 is CASSPDSGASSQPQHF. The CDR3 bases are TGCGCCAGCAGCCCAGACTCAGGGGCCTCGAGTCAGCCCCAGCATTTT.

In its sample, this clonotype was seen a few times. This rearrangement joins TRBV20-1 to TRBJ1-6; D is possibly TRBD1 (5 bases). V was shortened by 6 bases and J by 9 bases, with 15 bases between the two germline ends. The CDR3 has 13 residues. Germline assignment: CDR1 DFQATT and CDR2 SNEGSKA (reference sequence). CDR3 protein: CSAARGEGSPLHF. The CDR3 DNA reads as TGCAGTGCCGCACGGGGGGAGGGTTCACCCCTCCACTTT.

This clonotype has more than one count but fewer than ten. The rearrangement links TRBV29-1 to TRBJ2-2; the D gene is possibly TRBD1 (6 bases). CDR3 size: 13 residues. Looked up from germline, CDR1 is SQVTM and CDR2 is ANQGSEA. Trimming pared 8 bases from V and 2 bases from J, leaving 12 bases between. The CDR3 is CSFSGTNTGELFF. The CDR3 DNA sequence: TGCAGCTTCTCCGGGACAAACACCGGGGAGCTGTTTTTT.

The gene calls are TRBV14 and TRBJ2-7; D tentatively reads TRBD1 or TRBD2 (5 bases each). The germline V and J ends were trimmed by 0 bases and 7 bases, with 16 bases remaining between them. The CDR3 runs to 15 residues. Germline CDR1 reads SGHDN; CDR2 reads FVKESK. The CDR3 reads CASSQDLGPGWEQYF. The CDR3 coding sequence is TGTGCCAGCAGCCAAGATCTGGGACCCGGTTGGGAGCAGTACTTC.

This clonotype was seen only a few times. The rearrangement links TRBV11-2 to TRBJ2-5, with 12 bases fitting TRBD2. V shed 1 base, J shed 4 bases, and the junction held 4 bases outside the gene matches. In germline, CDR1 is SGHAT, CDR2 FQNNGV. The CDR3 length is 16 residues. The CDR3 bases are TGTGCCAGCAGCTTAGGGACTAGCGGGATACGAGAGACCCAGTACTTC. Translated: CASSLGTSGIRETQYF.